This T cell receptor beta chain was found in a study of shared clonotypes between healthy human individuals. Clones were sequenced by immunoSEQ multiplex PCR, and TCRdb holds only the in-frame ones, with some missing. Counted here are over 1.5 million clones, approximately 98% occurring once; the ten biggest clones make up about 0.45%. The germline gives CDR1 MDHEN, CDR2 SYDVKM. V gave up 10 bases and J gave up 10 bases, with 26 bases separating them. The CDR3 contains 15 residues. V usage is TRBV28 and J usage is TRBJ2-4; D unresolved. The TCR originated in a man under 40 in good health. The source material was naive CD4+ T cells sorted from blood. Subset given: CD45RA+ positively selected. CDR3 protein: CATLPPFRLPIIQYF. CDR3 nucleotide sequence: TGTGCCACCCTTCCCCCCTTCCGACTCCCGATTATTCAGTACTTC.